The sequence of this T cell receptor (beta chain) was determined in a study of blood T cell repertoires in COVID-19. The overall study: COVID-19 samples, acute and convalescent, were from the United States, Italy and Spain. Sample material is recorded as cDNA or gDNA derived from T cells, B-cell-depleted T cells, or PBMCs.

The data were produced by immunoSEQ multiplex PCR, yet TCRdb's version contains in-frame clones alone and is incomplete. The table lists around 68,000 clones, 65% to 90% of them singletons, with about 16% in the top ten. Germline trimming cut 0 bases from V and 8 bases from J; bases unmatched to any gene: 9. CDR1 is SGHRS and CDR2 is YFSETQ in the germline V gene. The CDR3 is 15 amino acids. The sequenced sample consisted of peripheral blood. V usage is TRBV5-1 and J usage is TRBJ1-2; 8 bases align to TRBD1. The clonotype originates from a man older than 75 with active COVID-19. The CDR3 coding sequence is TGCGCCAGCAGCTTGGAAGGTGGACAGGGAGAGGGCTACACCTTC. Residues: CASSLEGGQGEGYTF.